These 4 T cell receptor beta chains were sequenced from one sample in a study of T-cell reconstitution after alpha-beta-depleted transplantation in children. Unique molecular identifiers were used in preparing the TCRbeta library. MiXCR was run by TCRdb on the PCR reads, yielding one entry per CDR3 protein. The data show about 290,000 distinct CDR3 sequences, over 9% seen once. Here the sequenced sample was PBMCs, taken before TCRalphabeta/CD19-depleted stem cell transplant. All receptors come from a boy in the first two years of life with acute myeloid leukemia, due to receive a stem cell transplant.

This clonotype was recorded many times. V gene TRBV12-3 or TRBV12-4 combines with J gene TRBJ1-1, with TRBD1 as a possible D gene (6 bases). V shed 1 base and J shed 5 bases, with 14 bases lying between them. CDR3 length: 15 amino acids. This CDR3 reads CASSLGAGVYTEAFF. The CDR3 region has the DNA TGTGCCAGCAGTTTAGGGGCAGGGGTATATACTGAAGCTTTCTTT.

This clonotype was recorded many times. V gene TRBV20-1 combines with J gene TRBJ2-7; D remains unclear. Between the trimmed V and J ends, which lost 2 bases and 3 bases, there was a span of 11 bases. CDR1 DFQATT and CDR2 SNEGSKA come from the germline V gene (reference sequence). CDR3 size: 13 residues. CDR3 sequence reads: CSARSWSRYEQYF. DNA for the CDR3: TGCAGTGCTAGAAGTTGGAGCCGCTACGAGCAGTACTTC.

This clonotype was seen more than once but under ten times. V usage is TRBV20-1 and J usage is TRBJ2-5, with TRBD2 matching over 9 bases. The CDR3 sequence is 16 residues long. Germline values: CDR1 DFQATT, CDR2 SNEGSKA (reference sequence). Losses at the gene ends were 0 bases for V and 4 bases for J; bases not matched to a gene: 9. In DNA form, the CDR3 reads TGCAGTGCTAGAGACCCCCTGCGGGGGGGCCGAGAGACCCAGTACTTC. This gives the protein CSARDPLRGGRETQYF.

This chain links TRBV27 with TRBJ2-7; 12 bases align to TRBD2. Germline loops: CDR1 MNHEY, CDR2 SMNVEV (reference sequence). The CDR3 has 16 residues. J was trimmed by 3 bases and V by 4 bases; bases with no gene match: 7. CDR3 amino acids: CASSSRGGLAGYEQYF. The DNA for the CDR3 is TGTGCCAGCAGTTCCCGCGGGGGACTAGCGGGCTACGAGCAGTACTTC.